The clone carrying this TCR beta chain was detected a few times. Its antigen is unidentified. Using its own MiXCR run on the 5' RACE reads, TCRdb lists one record per CDR3 protein. The repertoire holds 150,000 to 200,000 distinct CDR3 sequences, with over 10% as singletons. The data were obtained in a study of CD8 T cells in ankylosing spondylitis. General study results and limits: From matched ankylosing spondylitis synovial fluid, disease-linked clones were reportedly recovered at significantly enriched levels. Seemingly distinctive of ankylosing spondylitis blood was a TCR beta motif formed by eight highly homologous variants.

The CDR3 is made up of 15 amino acids. Trimming took 8 bases from V and 3 from J, leaving 17 bases between them. Sequenced input: blood, either unsorted or a sorted T cell fraction (not recorded which). The receptor comes from a female donor with ankylosing spondylitis or in good health (not recorded which). The chain has TRBV12-3 or TRBV12-4 and TRBJ1-5; maybe TRBD1 (5 bases). This CDR3 is CASGGGALPNQPQHF. CDR3 nucleotide sequence: TGTGCCAGCGGTGGAGGGGCCCTTCCCAATCAGCCCCAGCATTTT.